Each of the 2 T cell receptor beta chains below was sequenced from the same sample in a study of blood T cell repertoires in COVID-19. Sequencing was performed with immunoSEQ multiplex PCR; in TCRdb, only in-frame clones are kept and a portion is missing. The data show about 270,000 clones, about 91% seen once. The sequenced material came from peripheral blood. The receptors stem from a person aged 18 to 29 with COVID-19, enrolled during active disease.

This clone has just one count. The chain joins TRBV21-1 to TRBJ1-1; TRBD1 is the table's D call, not checked against the DNA. TRBV21-1 is a documented pseudogene. The CDR3 sequence is 17 residues long. The CDR3 is CASSKATGLGRNTEAFF. CDR3 DNA sequence: TGTGCCAGCAGCAAAGCAACAGGGCTGGGGAGAAACACTGAAGCTTTCTTT.

V gene TRBV5-1 combines with J gene TRBJ2-1; 7 bases line up with TRBD1. This CDR3 region has 16 residues. Germline V gives CDR1 SGHRS, CDR2 YFSETQ. J was trimmed by 0 bases and V by 4 bases; bases with no gene match: 7. CDR3 amino acids: CASSVTGLGSYNEQFF. As DNA, the CDR3 is TGCGCCAGCAGCGTGACAGGGCTCGGCTCCTACAATGAGCAGTTCTTC.